Listed below are T cell receptor beta chains from one sample, sequenced in a study of T cells in Graves' hyperthyroidism and ophthalmopathy. One entry per CDR3 protein, called by TCRdb with MiXCR from the multiplex PCR reads. The sample gives about 300,000 distinct CDR3 sequences, 13% of which show up once; 7.8% is in the top ten. Material for sequencing was blood. The receptors were gathered from a woman aged 25-40 years with Graves' hyperthyroidism that later progressed to Graves' ophthalmopathy. CDR3s include the opening cysteine and the closing phenylalanine or tryptophan. The order of the fields is J gene, clone size, V gene, D gene, CDR3 DNA, CDR3 protein. The D gene is left open where the match is weak. Clone size appears in some rows only: once, few, many, or a class for an expanded clone.

J: TRBJ2-7
size: .
V: TRBV7-9
D: TRBD2
DNA: TGTGCCAGCAGCTTCGGGACTAGCGGAACCTACGAGCAGTACTTC
CDR3: CASSFGTSGTYEQYF

J: TRBJ2-5
size: many
V: TRBV4-1
D: TRBD2
DNA: TGCGCCAGCAGCCGATTGACTAGCGGGAGGGAAGAAGAGACCCAGTACTTC
CDR3: CASSRLTSGREEETQYF

J: TRBJ2-7
size: many
V: TRBV30
D: TRBD1
DNA: TGTGCCTGGAACAGGGGGCTTTCCTACGAGCAGTACTTC
CDR3: CAWNRGLSYEQYF

J: TRBJ2-3
size: many
V: TRBV7-9
D: .
DNA: TGTGCCAGCAGCCCCCCGGGGTCAGATACGCAGTATTTT
CDR3: CASSPPGSDTQYF

J: TRBJ1-1
size: many
V: TRBV6-1
D: .
DNA: TGTGCCAGCAGGGATCGACAGGTGAGCACTGAAGCTTTCTTT
CDR3: CASRDRQVSTEAFF

J: TRBJ2-7
size: many
V: TRBV11-2
D: TRBD2
DNA: TGTGCCAGCAGCTCAATACTAGCGGGCCCCTCCTACGAGCAGTACTTC
CDR3: CASSSILAGPSYEQYF

J: TRBJ2-2
size: few
V: TRBV6-1
D: .
DNA: TGTGCCAGCACCTTAAGGGCCCCCCAGGGGTCCACCGGGGAGCTGTTTTTT
CDR3: CASTLRAPQGSTGELFF

J: TRBJ2-7
size: few
V: TRBV20-1
D: TRBD2
DNA: TGCAGTGCTAGAGATCGCCTAGCGGGCCGCTCCTACGAGCAGTACTTC
CDR3: CSARDRLAGRSYEQYF

J: TRBJ2-7
size: many
V: TRBV6-1
D: TRBD2
DNA: TGTGCCAGCAGTTTTATGAGCGGGAACTCCTACGAGCAGTACTTC
CDR3: CASSFMSGNSYEQYF

J: TRBJ2-2
size: many
V: TRBV6-2/TRBV6-3
D: TRBD2
DNA: TGTGCCAGCAGCGGACTAGCGGAGAACACCGGGGAGCTGTTTTTT
CDR3: CASSGLAENTGELFF

J: TRBJ1-5
size: many
V: TRBV6-1
D: TRBD1
DNA: TGTGCCAGCAGTTATTATTCAGGGGGCGGTCAGCCCCAGCATTTT
CDR3: CASSYYSGGGQPQHF

J: TRBJ1-4
size: .
V: TRBV6-2/TRBV6-3
D: .
DNA: TGTGCCAACAGGCGGGTCTCTAATGAAAAACTGTTTTTT
CDR3: CANRRVSNEKLFF

J: TRBJ2-1
size: .
V: TRBV6-6
D: TRBD2
DNA: TGTGCCAGCAGTTACTCTAGCGGGGGCTACAATGAGCAGTTCTTC
CDR3: CASSYSSGGYNEQFF

J: TRBJ1-5
size: many
V: TRBV20-1
D: .
DNA: TGCAGTGCTAGAATCCAGCCAAGTAATCAGCCCCAGCATTTT
CDR3: CSARIQPSNQPQHF

J: TRBJ1-1
size: many
V: TRBV24-1
D: .
DNA: TGTGCCACCAGTGGTCCGGGGGAGGAGGCTTTCTTT
CDR3: CATSGPGEEAFF

J: TRBJ2-1
size: many
V: TRBV13
D: .
DNA: TGTGCCAGCAGCACCCCGGGGGTTCGTCAGGGAGAGCAGTTCTTC
CDR3: CASSTPGVRQGEQFF

J: TRBJ2-3
size: .
V: TRBV9
D: .
DNA: TGTGCCAGCAGCGCCGGGACTCACACAGATACGCAGTATTTT
CDR3: CASSAGTHTDTQYF

J: TRBJ2-1
size: few
V: TRBV4-1
D: .
DNA: TGCGCCAGCAGCCAAGTCAGAAATGAGCAGTTCTTC
CDR3: CASSQVRNEQFF

J: TRBJ2-4
size: .
V: TRBV6-2/TRBV6-3
D: TRBD1
DNA: TGTGCCAGCACCAAACGACCGGGACAGCTTGAAAAAAACATTCAGTACTTC
CDR3: CASTKRPGQLEKNIQYF

J: TRBJ2-3
size: many
V: TRBV11-3
D: .
DNA: TGTGCCAGCAGCTTAGGGGCCGAGACAGGAGTGCAGTATTTT
CDR3: CASSLGAETGVQYF

J: TRBJ1-6
size: .
V: TRBV4-3
D: .
DNA: TGCGCCAGCAGCCAAGATCATGGGATGGACGTGATGAGCTCCTATAATTCACCCCTCCACTTT
CDR3: CASSQDHGMDVMSSYNSPLHF

J: TRBJ2-6
size: many
V: TRBV7-3
D: TRBD1
DNA: TGTGCCAGCAGCCTACACACCCTTGGGACAGGGGCCGGGGCCAACGTCCTGACTTTC
CDR3: CASSLHTLGTGAGANVLTF

J: TRBJ1-5
size: many
V: TRBV6-1
D: .
DNA: TGTGCCAGCACCTCCGAACTACAGCCCCAGCATTTT
CDR3: CASTSELQPQHF

J: TRBJ1-1
size: many
V: TRBV28
D: TRBD1
DNA: TGTGCCAGCAGTGGGACAGTAAACACTGAAGCTTTCTTT
CDR3: CASSGTVNTEAFF

J: TRBJ1-5
size: many
V: TRBV19
D: .
DNA: TGTGCCAGTAGTTTTCCATCCAGGGGTGGCAATCAGCCCCAGCATTTT
CDR3: CASSFPSRGGNQPQHF

J: TRBJ1-1
size: .
V: TRBV12-3/TRBV12-4
D: .
DNA: TGTGCCAGCAGTTTCGGGGGGTCGGCTTTCTTT
CDR3: CASSFGGSAFF

J: TRBJ1-5
size: many
V: TRBV7-9
D: .
DNA: TGTGCCAGCACCCTAGGAGGGAATCAGCCCCAGCATTTT
CDR3: CASTLGGNQPQHF

J: TRBJ1-5
size: many
V: TRBV18
D: .
DNA: TGTGCCAGCTCACAGGGAGTACCGGGCAATCAGCCCCAGCATTTT
CDR3: CASSQGVPGNQPQHF

J: TRBJ1-2
size: many
V: TRBV12-3/TRBV12-4
D: .
DNA: TGTGCCAGCAACCGCGGGGAGAAGTTGTATGGCTACACCTTC
CDR3: CASNRGEKLYGYTF

J: TRBJ2-7
size: many
V: TRBV30
D: TRBD2
DNA: TGTGCCTGGAGTGTGGGTCCGAATAGCGGGAGGTACGAGCAGTACTTC
CDR3: CAWSVGPNSGRYEQYF

J: TRBJ1-1
size: many
V: TRBV9
D: .
DNA: TGTGCCAGCAGCGTAGATGGGGTAGGGGGGACTGAAGCTTTCTTT
CDR3: CASSVDGVGGTEAFF

J: TRBJ2-7
size: many
V: TRBV3-1
D: .
DNA: TGTGCCAGCAGCCAAGATAGGCAGGCCCACGAGCAGTACTTC
CDR3: CASSQDRQAHEQYF

J: TRBJ2-1
size: .
V: TRBV19
D: .
DNA: TGTGCCAGTACTCCGTCGGGGATGTCCTACAATGAGCAGTTCTTC
CDR3: CASTPSGMSYNEQFF

J: TRBJ2-5
size: many
V: TRBV28
D: TRBD1
DNA: TGTGCCAGCAAACAGCCGGGACAGGGGAAGACCCAGTACTTC
CDR3: CASKQPGQGKTQYF

J: TRBJ2-2
size: .
V: TRBV27
D: .
DNA: TGTGCCAGCGTCGGGACCACCGGGGAGCTGTTTTTT
CDR3: CASVGTTGELFF

J: TRBJ2-1
size: many
V: TRBV20-1
D: .
DNA: TGCAGTGCTGGGGGGGCTAGCGTCGGCAATGAGCAGTTCTTC
CDR3: CSAGGASVGNEQFF

J: TRBJ2-2
size: many
V: TRBV20-1
D: .
DNA: TGCAGTGCTAGAGGTCCTTTTGGCGATTACGGGGAGCTGTTTTTT
CDR3: CSARGPFGDYGELFF

J: TRBJ2-3
size: few
V: TRBV30
D: TRBD2
DNA: TGTGCCTGGAAAGCCCCACTAGCGGGAATATGGGCAGATACGCAGTATTTT
CDR3: CAWKAPLAGIWADTQYF

J: TRBJ2-3
size: many
V: TRBV7-6
D: TRBD1
DNA: TGTGCCAGCAGCTCAAAGGGGACAGGGGGCGATACGCAGTATTTT
CDR3: CASSSKGTGGDTQYF

J: TRBJ2-6
size: .
V: TRBV2
D: .
DNA: TGTGCCAGCAGTGTGAACCGTGGAGGGGCCAACGTCCTGACTTTC
CDR3: CASSVNRGGANVLTF